This note documents a single TCR beta chain sequence. Antigen: not known. Assay used: immunoSEQ multiplex PCR; TCRdb lists only in-frame clones, some missing. This sample has about 680,000 clones, with around 90% found just once. V was pared by 4 bases and J by 3 bases, with 15 bases between. Germline values: CDR1 LGHNA, CDR2 YSLEER. The CDR3 has 15 amino acids. The source of the sample is a study of Ad26.COV2.S vaccination and SARS-CoV-2 variants. About the research overall: Vaccine-arm donor from the placebo-controlled COV1001 Ad26.COV2.S trial. Donor got 5x10^10 or 1x10^11 viral particles of Ad26.COV2.S.

Study outcomes and limitations: After vaccination, reports described spike-specific CD8+ and CD4+ T cell responses as showing substantial breadth. Spike-specific TCR breadth was greater in vaccine than placebo recipients.

Treatment of the sample: over 15 received Ad26.COV2.S at low or high dose, single or two shots; about 5 received placebo; per-sample allocation not given. Samples were taken on day 63 after the first vaccine or placebo injection. The sequence was collected from a person between 18 and 65 years old who received the Ad26.COV2.S COVID-19 vaccine or a placebo. This rearrangement joins TRBV4-3 to TRBJ1-2; unclear D gene. Specimen: peripheral blood, collected in a trial of Ad26.COV2.S vaccine versus placebo. DNA of the CDR3: TGCGCCAGCAGCCTGATTTTAATGGAGGACTATGGCTACACCTTC. This encodes CASSLILMEDYGYTF.